This T cell receptor beta chain was identified during a study of cytomegalovirus exposure and HLA in healthy donors. Study-wide results and caveats: Most of the TCR beta V segments (in an earlier analysis) were productive either about 90% or about 30% of the time.

A remark on this clone: Its target is unknown.

Looked up from germline, CDR1 is SGHRS and CDR2 is YFSETQ. CDR3 length equals 14 residues. Amplification used 60 Vbeta primers and 13 Jbeta primers. The repertoire was sequenced with immunoSEQ multiplex PCR; TCRdb's copy has only in-frame clones and lacks some. The table has 250,000 or so clones, about 84% seen once. Material: PBMCs. This TCR derives from a human donor in good health. V usage is TRBV5-1 and J usage is TRBJ2-5; no clear D gene. With the DNA end fitting TRBJ2-7 better, the J assignment may be wrong. The CDR3 reads CASSLAGPSYEQYF. In nucleotides, the CDR3 is TGCGCCAGCAGCTTGGCTGGTCCATCCTACGAGCAGTACTTC.